The 9 T cell receptor beta chains in this list originate from one sample, sequenced in a study of cytomegalovirus exposure and HLA in healthy donors. 60 Vbeta and 13 Jbeta primers were used in PCR. Repertoires were generated with immunoSEQ multiplex PCR, while TCRdb's copy carries only in-frame clones and drops some. The sample contains around 150,000 clones, 75% of which appear only once. The sequenced sample consisted of PBMCs. These receptors all come from a woman aged 50 to 60 in good health and CMV-seropositive.

This clone was detected ten times or more. The chain joins TRBV25-1 to TRBJ1-4; D gene ambiguous. V was cut by 6 bases and J by 7 bases, with 9 bases left in between. CDR1 is MGHDK, CDR2 SYGVNS, per germline. The CDR3 loop spans 12 amino acids. The DNA for the CDR3 is TGTGCCAGCAGGGGCTTCGGTGAAAAACTGTTTTTT. Protein sequence: CASRGFGEKLFF.

The CDR3 DNA follows: TGTGCCAGCAGCTTAGCCCCCAGGTCAGATACGCAGTATTTT. This codes for CASSLAPRSDTQYF. The J gene is TRBJ2-3, the V gene TRBV7-7; D gene unclear. CDR1 and CDR2 from the germline V gene are SSHAT and FNYEAQ (reference sequence). There are 14 residues in the CDR3. Trimming removed 0 bases at V and 4 bases at J, with 8 bases between. The full variable domain, with the rest looked up from reference TRBV7-7 and TRBJ2-3, is GAGVSQSPRYKVTKRGQDVTLRCDPISSHATLYWYQQALGQGPEFLTYFNYEAQPDKSGLPSDRFSAERPEGSISTLTIQRTEQRDSAMYRCASSLAPRSDTQYFGPGTRLTVL.

The J gene is TRBJ2-7, the V gene TRBV7-3; possible D gene TRBD2, 6 bases. The ends were cut back, 2 bases at V and 6 bases at J, with 11 bases in the middle. Germline-derived CDR1 and CDR2 are SGHTA and FQGTGA. The CDR3 totals 13 residues. The CDR3 coding sequence is TGTGCCAGCAGCTTATTGGCCGGGGGCGAGCAGTACTTC. It translates to CASSLLAGGEQYF.

The CDR3 nucleotides read TGCAGTGCGAGTTCTGGAAACACCATATATTTT. Its protein is CSASSGNTIYF. The chain links TRBV20-1 to TRBJ1-3; D unresolved. Per germline, CDR1 DFQATT and CDR2 SNEGSKA (reference sequence). V was shortened by 6 bases and J by 1 base, with 4 bases between the two germline ends. The CDR3 sequence is 11 residues long.

The gene calls are TRBV18 and TRBJ1-2; D possibly corresponds to TRBD1 (5 bases). The CDR3 sequence is 16 residues long. Trimming removed 0 bases at V and 6 bases at J, with 17 bases between. The V gene's germline CDR1 is KGHSH and CDR2 LQKENI. CDR3 region: CASSPPGGEFPHGYTF. DNA of the CDR3: TGTGCCAGCTCACCACCGGGGGGGGAATTCCCCCATGGCTACACCTTC.

V is TRBV7-9 and J is TRBJ1-2; 8 bases align to TRBD1. The V gene end was trimmed by 2 bases and the J gene end by 0 bases; junction bases not matched to a gene: 8. There are 17 residues in the CDR3. From germline, CDR1 is SEHNR and CDR2 FQNEAQ (reference sequence). CDR3 loop: CASSLPPGGMPNYGYTF. In nucleotides, the CDR3 is TGTGCCAGCAGCTTACCCCCAGGGGGCATGCCTAACTATGGCTACACCTTC.

This chain joins TRBV5-1 and TRBJ2-1; D is perhaps TRBD1 (5 bases). The CDR3 length is 14 residues. The germline V gene has CDR1 SGHRS and CDR2 YFSETQ. Trimming stripped 0 bases from V and 2 bases from J, with 6 bases between. The CDR3 sequence: CASSLEGAYNEQFF. CDR3 in DNA: TGCGCCAGCAGCTTGGAAGGGGCCTACAATGAGCAGTTCTTC.

In its sample, this clone was seen once. V usage is TRBV27 and J usage is TRBJ1-6; 9 bases are shared with TRBD1. Unmatched junction bases numbered 6, after V lost 6 bases and J lost 9 bases. In germline, CDR1 is MNHEY, CDR2 SMNVEV (reference sequence). CDR3 length: 14 residues. CDR3 DNA sequence: TGTGCCAGCAGACTGACAGGGGGTGGTTCACCCCTCCACTTT. Residues: CASRLTGGGSPLHF.

This sequence joins TRBV4-1 and TRBJ1-1; D call uncertain. The germline CDR1 and CDR2 sequences are MGHRA and YSYEKL. Trimming removed 4 bases at V and 3 bases at J, with 12 bases between. The CDR3 has 14 residues. The CDR3: CASSRTGGDTEAFF. The CDR3 bases are TGCGCCAGCAGCCGAACCGGCGGGGACACTGAAGCTTTCTTT.